This T cell receptor beta chain comes out of a study of a mutant IDH1 vaccine in newly diagnosed glioma. Study information: Vaccination began 4-6 weeks post radiotherapy alone, or with temozolomide cycles.

Time point here: week 35, safety follow-up. Every single dose of the vaccine, 300 ug of mutant IDH1 20-mer peptide, came with topical imiquimod. Patients had eight vaccinations, in weeks 1, 3, 5, 7, 11, 15, 19 and 23. Donor diagnoses consisted of new WHO grade 3 or 4 IDH1-mutant, ATRX-lost astrocytomas. Clones were sequenced by immunoSEQ multiplex PCR, and TCRdb holds only the in-frame ones, with some missing. Of around 54,000 clones in the sample, about nine tenths are singletons; the top ten hold over 1.5%. Note on this clone: Antigen unknown.

There are 14 residues in the CDR3. Per the germline V gene, CDR1 is MDHEN and CDR2 is SYDVKM. Trimming removed 5 bases at V and 0 bases at J, with 10 bases between. The sequence was collected from a man in his forties with glioma. The chain joins TRBV28 to TRBJ1-1; D unclear. The source was PBMCs, collected from a glioma patient whose treatment included an IDH1 peptide vaccine. This CDR3 reads CASSVAVMNTEAFF. Written as DNA, the CDR3 is TGTGCCAGCAGTGTGGCCGTTATGAACACTGAAGCTTTCTTT.